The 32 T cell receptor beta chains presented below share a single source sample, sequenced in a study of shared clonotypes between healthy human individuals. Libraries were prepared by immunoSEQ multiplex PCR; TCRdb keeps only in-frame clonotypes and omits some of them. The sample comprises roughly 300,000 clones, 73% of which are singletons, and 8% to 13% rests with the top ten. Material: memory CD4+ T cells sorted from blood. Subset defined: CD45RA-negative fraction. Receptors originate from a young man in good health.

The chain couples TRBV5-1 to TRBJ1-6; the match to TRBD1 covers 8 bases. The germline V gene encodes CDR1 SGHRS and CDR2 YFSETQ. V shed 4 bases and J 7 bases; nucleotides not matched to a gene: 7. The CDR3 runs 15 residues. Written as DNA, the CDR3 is TGCGCCAGCAGCGCCTCAGGGGGCCGCAATTCACCCCTCCACTTT. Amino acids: CASSASGGRNSPLHF.

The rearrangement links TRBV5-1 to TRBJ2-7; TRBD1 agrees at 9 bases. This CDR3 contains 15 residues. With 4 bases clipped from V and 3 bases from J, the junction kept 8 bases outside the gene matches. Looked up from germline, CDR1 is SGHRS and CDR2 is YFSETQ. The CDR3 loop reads CASSPLGGQGYEQYF. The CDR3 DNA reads TGCGCCAGCAGCCCATTAGGGGGACAGGGCTACGAGCAGTACTTC. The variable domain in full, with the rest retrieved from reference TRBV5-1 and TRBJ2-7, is KAGVTQTPRYLIKTRGQQVTLSCSPISGHRSVSWYQQTPGQGLQFLFEYFSETQRNKGNFPGRFSGRQFSNSRSEMNVSTLELGDSALYLCASSPLGGQGYEQYFGPGTRLTVT.

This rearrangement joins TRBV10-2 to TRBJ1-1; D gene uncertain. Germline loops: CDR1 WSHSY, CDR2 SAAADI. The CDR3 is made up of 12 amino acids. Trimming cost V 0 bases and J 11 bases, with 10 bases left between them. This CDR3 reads CASSESGGRAFF. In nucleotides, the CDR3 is TGCGCCAGCAGTGAGTCCGGCGGGCGGGCTTTCTTT.

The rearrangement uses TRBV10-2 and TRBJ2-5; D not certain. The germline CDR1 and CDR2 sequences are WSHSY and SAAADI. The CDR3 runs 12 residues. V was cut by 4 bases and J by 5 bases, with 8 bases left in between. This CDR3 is CASSVKGETQYF. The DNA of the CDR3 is TGCGCCAGCAGTGTCAAGGGTGAGACCCAGTACTTC.

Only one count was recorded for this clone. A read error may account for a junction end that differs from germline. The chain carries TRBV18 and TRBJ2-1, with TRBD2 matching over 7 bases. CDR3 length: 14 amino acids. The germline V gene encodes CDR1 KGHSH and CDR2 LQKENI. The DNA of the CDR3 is TGTGCCAGCTCACCAGGTTTCGGCGGGAGAGAGCTGTTCTTC. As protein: CASSPGFGGRELFF.

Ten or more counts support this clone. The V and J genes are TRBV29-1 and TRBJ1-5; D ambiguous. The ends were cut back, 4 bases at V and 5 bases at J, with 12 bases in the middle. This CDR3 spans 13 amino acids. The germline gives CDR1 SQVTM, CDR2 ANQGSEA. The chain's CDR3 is CSVGTGLHQPQHF. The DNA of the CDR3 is TGCAGCGTTGGAACGGGATTACATCAGCCCCAGCATTTT.

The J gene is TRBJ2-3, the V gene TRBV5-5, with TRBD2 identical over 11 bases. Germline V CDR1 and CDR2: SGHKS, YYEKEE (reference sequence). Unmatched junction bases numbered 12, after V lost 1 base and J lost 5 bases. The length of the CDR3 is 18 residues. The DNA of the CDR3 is TGTGCCAGCAGCTTGACACTAGCGGGAGTCACCCAGCGAGATACGCAGTATTTT. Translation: CASSLTLAGVTQRDTQYF.

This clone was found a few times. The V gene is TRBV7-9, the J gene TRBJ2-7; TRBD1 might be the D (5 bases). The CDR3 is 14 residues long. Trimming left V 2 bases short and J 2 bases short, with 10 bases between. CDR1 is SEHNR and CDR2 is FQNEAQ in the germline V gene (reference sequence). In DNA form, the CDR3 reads TGTGCCAGCAGCTTACGGCAGGGCCCCTACGAGCAGTACTTC. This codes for CASSLRQGPYEQYF.

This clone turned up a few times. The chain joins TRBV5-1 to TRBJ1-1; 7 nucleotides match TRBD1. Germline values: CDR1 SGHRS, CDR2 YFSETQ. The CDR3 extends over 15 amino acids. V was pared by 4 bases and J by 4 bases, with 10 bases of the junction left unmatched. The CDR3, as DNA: TGCGCCAGCAGCGTAGGGGGCGCACAGTTCACTGAAGCTTTCTTT. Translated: CASSVGGAQFTEAFF.

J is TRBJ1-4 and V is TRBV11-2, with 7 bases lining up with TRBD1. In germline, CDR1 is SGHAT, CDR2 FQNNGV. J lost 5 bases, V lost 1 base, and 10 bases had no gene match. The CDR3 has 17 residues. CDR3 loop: CASSLGVDRRQNEKLFF. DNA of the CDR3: TGTGCCAGCAGCTTAGGAGTGGACAGGAGACAAAATGAAAAACTGTTTTTT. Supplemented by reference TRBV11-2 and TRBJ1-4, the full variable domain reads EAGVAQSPRYKIIEKRQSVAFWCNPISGHATLYWYQQILGQGPKLLIQFQNNGVVDDSQLPKDRFSAERLKGVDSTLKIQPAKLEDSAVYLCASSLGVDRRQNEKLFFGSGTQLSVL.

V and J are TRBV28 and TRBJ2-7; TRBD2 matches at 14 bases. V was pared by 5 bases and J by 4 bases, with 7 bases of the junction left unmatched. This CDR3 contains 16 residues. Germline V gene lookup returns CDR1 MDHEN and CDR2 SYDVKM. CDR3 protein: CASSEGLAGVKYEQYF. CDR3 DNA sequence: TGTGCCAGCAGTGAGGGACTAGCGGGAGTAAAGTACGAGCAGTACTTC.

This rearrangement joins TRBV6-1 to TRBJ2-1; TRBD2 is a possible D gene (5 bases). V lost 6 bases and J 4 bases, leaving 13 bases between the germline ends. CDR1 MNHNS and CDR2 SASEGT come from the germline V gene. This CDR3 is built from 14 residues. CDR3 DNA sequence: TGTGCCAGCAGGGGTCTAACGGGGTACAATGAGCAGTTCTTC. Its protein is CASRGLTGYNEQFF.

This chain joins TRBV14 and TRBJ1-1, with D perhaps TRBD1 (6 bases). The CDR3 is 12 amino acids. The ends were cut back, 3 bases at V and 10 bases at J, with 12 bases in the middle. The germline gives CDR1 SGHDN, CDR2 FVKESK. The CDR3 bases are TGTGCCAGCAGCCACCGGCCAGGGGTAGCTTTCTTT. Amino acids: CASSHRPGVAFF.

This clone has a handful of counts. This CDR3 is CASWRQANTEAFF. CDR3 DNA: TGTGCCAGCTGGCGACAGGCGAACACTGAAGCTTTCTTT. This sequence joins TRBV2 and TRBJ1-1; possibly TRBD1 for D (6 bases). The V end lost 8 bases, the J end lost 1 base, and 11 bases lay between the germline ends. This CDR3 comprises 13 residues. Looked up from germline, CDR1 is SNHLY and CDR2 is FYNNEI.

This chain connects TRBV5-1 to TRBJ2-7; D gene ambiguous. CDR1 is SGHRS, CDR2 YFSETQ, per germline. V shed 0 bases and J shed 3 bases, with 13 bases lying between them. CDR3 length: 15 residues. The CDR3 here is CASSLDSFGLYEQYF. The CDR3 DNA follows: TGCGCCAGCAGCTTGGATTCTTTCGGGCTCTACGAGCAGTACTTC.

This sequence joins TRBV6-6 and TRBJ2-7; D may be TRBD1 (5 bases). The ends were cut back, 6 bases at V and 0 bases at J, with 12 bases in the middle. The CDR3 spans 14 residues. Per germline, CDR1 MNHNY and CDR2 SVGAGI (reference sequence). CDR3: CASRHLTASYEQYF. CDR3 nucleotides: TGTGCCAGCAGACACCTGACAGCCTCCTACGAGCAGTACTTC.

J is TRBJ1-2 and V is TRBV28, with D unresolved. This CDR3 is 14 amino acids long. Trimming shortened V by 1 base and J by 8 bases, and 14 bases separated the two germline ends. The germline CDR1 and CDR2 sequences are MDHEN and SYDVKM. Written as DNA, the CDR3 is TGTGCCAGCAGTTTATCCCCCTGGGCTCAGGGCTACACCTTC. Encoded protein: CASSLSPWAQGYTF.

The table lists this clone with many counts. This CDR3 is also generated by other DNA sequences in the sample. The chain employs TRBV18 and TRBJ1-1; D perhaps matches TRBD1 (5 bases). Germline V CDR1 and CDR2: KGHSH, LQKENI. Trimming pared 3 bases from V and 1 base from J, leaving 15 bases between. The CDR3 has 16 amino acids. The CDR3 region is CASSPPSQRGNTEAFF. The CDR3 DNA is TGTGCCAGCTCACCGCCCTCACAGAGGGGGAACACTGAAGCTTTCTTT.

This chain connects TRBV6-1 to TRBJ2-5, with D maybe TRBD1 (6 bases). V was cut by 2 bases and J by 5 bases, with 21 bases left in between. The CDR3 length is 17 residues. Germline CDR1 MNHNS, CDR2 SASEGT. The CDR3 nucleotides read TGTGCCAGCAGTGAAATCTCCGGAACACCGAGGGGGGAGACCCAGTACTTC. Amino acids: CASSEISGTPRGETQYF.

CDR3 bases: TGTGCCAGCTCAATGGACAGGGAGGGTGAAGCTTTCTTT. Amino acid sequence: CASSMDREGEAFF. The rearrangement links TRBV18 to TRBJ1-1; 8 nucleotides match TRBD1. Germline CDR1 reads KGHSH; CDR2 reads LQKENI. The CDR3 length is 13 residues. Unmatched junction bases numbered 6, after V lost 5 bases and J lost 7 bases. Full variable domain (rest looked up from reference TRBV18 and TRBJ1-1): NAGVMQNPRHLVRRRGQEARLRCSPMKGHSHVYWYRQLPEEGLKFMVYLQKENIIDESGMPKERFSAEFPKEGPSILRIQQVVRGDSAAYFCASSMDREGEAFFGQGTRLTVV.

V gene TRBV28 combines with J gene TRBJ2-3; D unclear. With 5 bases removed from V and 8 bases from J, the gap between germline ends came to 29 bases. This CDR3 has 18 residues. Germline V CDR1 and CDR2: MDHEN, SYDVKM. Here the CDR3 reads CASSAPLVGTGGVGTQYF. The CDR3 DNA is TGTGCCAGCAGTGCCCCCCTTGTGGGCACGGGCGGAGTAGGTACGCAGTATTTT.

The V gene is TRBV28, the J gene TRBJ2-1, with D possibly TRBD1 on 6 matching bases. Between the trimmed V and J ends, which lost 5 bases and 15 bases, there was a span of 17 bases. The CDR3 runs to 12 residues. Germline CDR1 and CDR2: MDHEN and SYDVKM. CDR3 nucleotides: TGTGCCAGCAGTACCCCGACAGGCCTTCGGTTCTTC. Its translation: CASSTPTGLRFF.

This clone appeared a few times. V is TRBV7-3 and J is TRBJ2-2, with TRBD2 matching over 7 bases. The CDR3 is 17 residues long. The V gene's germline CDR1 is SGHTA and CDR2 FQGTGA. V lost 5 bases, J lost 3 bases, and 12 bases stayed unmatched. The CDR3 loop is CASSAEPLAAYTGELFF. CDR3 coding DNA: TGTGCCAGCAGCGCCGAACCCCTAGCGGCCTACACCGGGGAGCTGTTTTTT.

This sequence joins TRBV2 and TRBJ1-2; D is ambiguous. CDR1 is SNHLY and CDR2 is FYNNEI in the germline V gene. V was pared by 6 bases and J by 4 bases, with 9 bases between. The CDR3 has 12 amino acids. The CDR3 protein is CASSRETYGYTF. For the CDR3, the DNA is TGTGCCAGCAGCCGGGAGACCTATGGCTACACCTTC.

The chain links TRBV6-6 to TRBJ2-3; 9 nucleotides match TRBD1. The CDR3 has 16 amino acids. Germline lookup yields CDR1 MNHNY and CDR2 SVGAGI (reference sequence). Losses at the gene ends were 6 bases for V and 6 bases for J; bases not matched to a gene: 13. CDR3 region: CASRSPGQGRTDTQYF. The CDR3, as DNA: TGTGCCAGCAGGTCGCCGGGACAGGGTAGAACGGATACGCAGTATTTT.

Here the CDR3 DNA reads TGTGCCAGCACAACAGCTGCCTACGAGCAGTACTTC. This sequence encodes CASTTAAYEQYF. This rearrangement joins TRBV28 to TRBJ2-7; D not certain. Germline V gene data show CDR1 as MDHEN and CDR2 as SYDVKM. Trimming pared 7 bases from V and 2 bases from J, leaving 9 bases between. The CDR3 is 12 amino acids.

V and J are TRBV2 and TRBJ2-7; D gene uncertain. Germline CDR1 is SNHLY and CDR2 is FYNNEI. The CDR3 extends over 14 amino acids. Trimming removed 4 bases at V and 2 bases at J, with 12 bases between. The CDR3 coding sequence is TGTGCCAGCAGTGGGGTGACGGAGACCTACGAGCAGTACTTC. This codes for CASSGVTETYEQYF.

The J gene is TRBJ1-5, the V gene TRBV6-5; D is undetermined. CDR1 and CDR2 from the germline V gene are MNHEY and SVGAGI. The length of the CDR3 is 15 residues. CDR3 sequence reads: CATRIRLYSNQPQHF. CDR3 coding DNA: TGTGCAACCCGGATTCGGCTCTATAGCAATCAGCCCCAGCATTTT.

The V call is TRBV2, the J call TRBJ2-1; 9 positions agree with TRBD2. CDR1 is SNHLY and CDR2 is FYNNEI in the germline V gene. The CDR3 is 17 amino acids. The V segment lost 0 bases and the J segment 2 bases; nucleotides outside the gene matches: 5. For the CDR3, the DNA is TGTGCCAGCAGTGAAGCGCTAGCGGGGTTAGCCTACAATGAGCAGTTCTTC. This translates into CASSEALAGLAYNEQFF.

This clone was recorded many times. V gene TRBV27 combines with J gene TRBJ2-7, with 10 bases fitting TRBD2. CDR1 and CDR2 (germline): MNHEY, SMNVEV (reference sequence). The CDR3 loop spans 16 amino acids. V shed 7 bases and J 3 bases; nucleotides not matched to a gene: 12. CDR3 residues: CASKVASGSTGYEQYF. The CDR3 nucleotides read TGTGCCAGCAAGGTGGCTAGCGGGAGTACGGGCTACGAGCAGTACTTC.

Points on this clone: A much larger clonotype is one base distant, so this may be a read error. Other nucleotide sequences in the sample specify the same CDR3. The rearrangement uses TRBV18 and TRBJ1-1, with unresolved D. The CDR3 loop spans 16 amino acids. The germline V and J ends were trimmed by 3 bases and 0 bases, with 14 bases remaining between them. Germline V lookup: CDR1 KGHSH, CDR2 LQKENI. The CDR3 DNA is TGTGCCAGCTCACCGGCGCACGACTCTTTGAACACTGAAGCTTTCTTT. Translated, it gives CASSPAHDSLNTEAFF.

The CDR3 here is CASSWGQTNTEAFF. The CDR3 coding sequence is TGCGCCAGCAGCTGGGGACAGACGAACACTGAAGCTTTCTTT. This chain uses TRBV5-1 with TRBJ1-1; 7 positions agree with TRBD1. The CDR3 covers 14 residues. J gave up 1 base and V 3 bases, and 3 bases lay outside the gene matches. Germline V gives CDR1 SGHRS, CDR2 YFSETQ.